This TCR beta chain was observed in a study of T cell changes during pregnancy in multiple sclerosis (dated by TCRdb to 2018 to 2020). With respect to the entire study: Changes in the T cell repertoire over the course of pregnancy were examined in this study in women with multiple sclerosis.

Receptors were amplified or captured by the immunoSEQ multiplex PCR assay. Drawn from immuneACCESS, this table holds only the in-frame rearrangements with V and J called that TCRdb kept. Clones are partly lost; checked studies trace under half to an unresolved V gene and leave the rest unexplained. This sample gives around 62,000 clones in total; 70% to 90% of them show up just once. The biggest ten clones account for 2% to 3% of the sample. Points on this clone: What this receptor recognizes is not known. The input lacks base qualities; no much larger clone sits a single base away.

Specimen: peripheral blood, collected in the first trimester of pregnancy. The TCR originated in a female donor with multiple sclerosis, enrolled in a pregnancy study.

The CDR3 is CASSIDRAYTNSYNEQFF. In nucleotides, the sequence is TGTGCCAGTAGTATAGATCGAGCCTATACCAACTCCTACAATGAGCAGTTCTTC. The chain joins TRBV19 to TRBJ2-1; the D gene assignment is ambiguous. Via the germline V gene (reference sequence), CDR1 is LNHDA and CDR2 SQIVND. Inclusive of the bounding cysteine and phenylalanine, the CDR3 is 18 residues long. Only the CDR3 part of the read is kept: 54 bases, read in frame from the first base. Cut back by 0 bases and 0 bases, the V and J ends lie 15 bases apart.